The 24 T cell receptor beta chains presented below share a single source sample, sequenced in a study of cytomegalovirus exposure and HLA in healthy donors. PCR employed 60 Vbeta and 13 Jbeta primers. The repertoire was sequenced with immunoSEQ multiplex PCR; TCRdb's copy has only in-frame clones and lacks some. The table includes over 150,000 clones, roughly 80% detected once. Sequencing was done on a sample of PBMCs. All receptors come from a male donor in good health and CMV-seronegative.

This clone was counted once. The genes are TRBV4-2 and TRBJ1-4; D perhaps matches TRBD1 (5 bases). Between the trimmed V and J ends, which lost 2 bases and 8 bases, there was a span of 15 bases. Looked up from germline, CDR1 is LGHNA and CDR2 is YNFKEQ. The CDR3 spans 15 residues. The CDR3 spells CASSQIQGVEEKLFF. The CDR3 DNA is TGTGCCAGCAGCCAAATCCAAGGGGTTGAGGAAAAACTGTTTTTT.

This chain uses TRBV4-2 with TRBJ2-5; D gene ambiguous. Trimming pared 0 bases from V and 2 bases from J, leaving 10 bases between. Per germline, CDR1 LGHNA and CDR2 YNFKEQ. CDR3 length: 15 amino acids. CDR3 loop: CASSQDYSLQETQYF. In DNA, the CDR3 is TGTGCCAGCAGCCAAGATTACAGTTTACAAGAGACCCAGTACTTC.

The chain is built from TRBV6-5 and TRBJ2-7; 10 bases match TRBD2. CDR1 is MNHEY and CDR2 is SVGAGI in the germline V gene. The CDR3 is 15 amino acids. Trimming at V came to 6 bases and at J to 6 bases, leaving 11 bases not matched to a gene. DNA for the CDR3: TGTGCCAGCAGCGCTACAGCGGGAGGGCCGTCCGAGCAGTACTTC. It yields the protein CASSATAGGPSEQYF.

The chain has TRBV9 and TRBJ2-2; TRBD1 might be the D (5 bases). The V and J ends lost 4 bases and 4 bases respectively, with 11 bases between them. This CDR3 spans 14 amino acids. CDR1 is SGDLS, CDR2 YYNGEE, per germline. The CDR3 coding sequence is TGTGCCAGCAGCTCGGACACACTCACCGGGGAGCTGTTTTTT. It encodes CASSSDTLTGELFF.

As regards this clone: Other DNA sequences of this sample code for an identical CDR3. The chain employs TRBV5-1 and TRBJ2-3; the match to TRBD1 covers 8 bases. The CDR3 length is 15 residues. Germline V gene sequence: CDR1 SGHRS, CDR2 YFSETQ. V shed 4 bases, J shed 3 bases, and the junction held 7 bases outside the gene matches. CDR3 nucleotides: TGCGCCAGCAGCCTGCGAGGGACAGGAACAGATACGCAGTATTTT. Protein product: CASSLRGTGTDTQYF.

This clone has a handful of counts. The rearrangement uses TRBV30 and TRBJ2-7; TRBD1 agrees at 9 bases. The J segment lost 6 bases and the V segment lost 4 bases, leaving 7 bases of the junction unmatched. Germline CDR1 is GTSNPN and CDR2 is SVGIG (reference sequence). The CDR3 covers 13 residues. CDR3 nucleotide sequence: TGTGCCTGGACCTGGGACAGGGATCGCGAGCAGTACTTC. This translates into CAWTWDRDREQYF.

This chain connects TRBV27 to TRBJ1-1; perhaps TRBD1 as D (5 bases). This CDR3 contains 14 residues. Trimming left V 0 bases short and J 7 bases short, with 12 bases between. Germline CDR1 is MNHEY and CDR2 is SMNVEV (reference sequence). The CDR3 sequence: CASSLSIGGGEAFF. CDR3 bases: TGTGCCAGCAGTTTATCGATCGGGGGAGGTGAAGCTTTCTTT.

This clone has just a few counts. The rearrangement uses TRBV4-3 and TRBJ2-3; D perhaps matches TRBD2 (6 bases). This CDR3 is built from 17 residues. Germline CDR1 reads LGHNA; CDR2 reads YSLEER. Trimming left V 1 base short and J 2 bases short, with 16 bases between. This CDR3 reads CASSQGALARVTDTQYF. As DNA, the CDR3 is TGCGCCAGCAGCCAAGGCGCCCTAGCGCGGGTCACAGATACGCAGTATTTT.

The rearrangement links TRBV12-5 to TRBJ2-2, with 11 bases identical to TRBD1. V dropped 3 bases and J dropped 6; count of bases not matched to a gene: 3. The CDR3 is 15 amino acids. CDR1 is LGHNT, CDR2 FRNRAP, per germline. The CDR3 sequence is CASGFGQGAPGELFF. The CDR3 DNA follows: TGTGCTAGTGGTTTTGGACAGGGGGCGCCCGGGGAGCTGTTTTTT.

In nucleotides, the CDR3 is TGTGCCAGCACCAAAACCGGGGTCAATGAGCAGTTCTTC. Translation: CASTKTGVNEQFF. J is TRBJ2-1 and V is TRBV6-5; possible D gene TRBD2, 5 bases. CDR3 length: 13 amino acids. Germline CDR1 is MNHEY and CDR2 is SVGAGI. V lost 7 bases to trimming and J lost 6 bases, with 13 bases between them.

V usage is TRBV5-1 and J usage is TRBJ2-7; 7 bases fit TRBD1. Germline CDR1 is SGHRS and CDR2 is YFSETQ. Trimming cost V 5 bases and J 2 bases; bases outside gene matches: 7. The CDR3 has 14 amino acids. The CDR3 here is CASSNRGPTYEQYF. For the CDR3, the DNA is TGCGCCAGCAGTAACAGGGGCCCTACCTACGAGCAGTACTTC.

The chain links TRBV27 to TRBJ2-5; unclear D gene. The CDR3 totals 13 residues. The ends were cut back, 5 bases at V and 1 base at J, with 8 bases in the middle. CDR1 and CDR2 (germline): MNHEY, SMNVEV (reference sequence). The DNA for the CDR3 is TGTGCCAGCAGTCCCTACCTCCAAGAGACCCAGTACTTC. Encoded protein: CASSPYLQETQYF.

This chain uses TRBV5-1 with TRBJ1-2, with D unclear. Trimming shortened V by 0 bases and J by 3 bases, and 12 bases separated the two germline ends. The CDR3 length is 15 residues. Germline CDR1 reads SGHRS; CDR2 reads YFSETQ. The CDR3 protein is CASSLAGGLDYGYTF. CDR3 nucleotide sequence: TGCGCCAGCAGCTTGGCCGGAGGGCTGGACTATGGCTACACCTTC.

This clone was seen more than once but under ten times. The rearrangement joins TRBV11-1 to TRBJ2-7; TRBD1 aligns across 7 bases. The CDR3 loop spans 17 amino acids. Trimming at V came to 5 bases and at J to 0 bases, leaving 13 bases not matched to a gene. Germline CDR1 and CDR2: SGHAT and FQDESV (reference sequence). The CDR3 DNA reads TGTGCCAGCAGCGTCGGACAGGCCCAGCAACACTCCTACGAGCAGTACTTC. Translated: CASSVGQAQQHSYEQYF. The full variable domain, with the rest looked up from reference TRBV11-1 and TRBJ2-7, is EAEVAQSPRYKITEKSQAVAFWCDPISGHATLYWYRQILGQGPELLVQFQDESVVDDSQLPKDRFSAERLKGVDSTLKIQPAELGDSAMYLCASSVGQAQQHSYEQYFGPGTRLTVT.

V usage is TRBV9 and J usage is TRBJ2-1, with D possibly matching TRBD2 (7 bases). This CDR3 has 19 amino acids. Germline loops: CDR1 SGDLS, CDR2 YYNGEE. The V and J ends lost 1 base and 3 bases respectively, with 23 bases between them. CDR3 in amino acids: CASSVQPGGRLDFYNEQFF. As DNA, the CDR3 is TGTGCCAGCAGCGTACAGCCGGGGGGCAGGTTGGACTTCTACAATGAGCAGTTCTTC.

About this clone: At the DNA level, this CDR3 is encoded by other sequences in the same sample as well. The rearrangement joins TRBV7-9 to TRBJ1-3; D is ambiguous. Trimming stripped 2 bases from V and 0 bases from J, with 5 bases between. The CDR3 extends over 14 amino acids. Germline CDR1 reads SEHNR; CDR2 reads FQNEAQ (reference sequence). CDR3 loop: CASSLTGSGNTIYF. The CDR3 nucleotides read TGTGCCAGCAGCTTAACGGGCTCTGGAAACACCATATATTTT. The entire variable domain, with the rest obtained from reference TRBV7-9 and TRBJ1-3, is as follows: DTGVSQNPRHKITKRGQNVTFRCDPISEHNRLYWYRQTLGQGPEFLTYFQNEAQLEKSRLLSDRFSAERPKGSFSTLEIQRTEQGDSAMYLCASSLTGSGNTIYFGEGSWLTVV.

The chain combines TRBV28 with TRBJ2-3, with D perhaps TRBD1 (5 bases). The V end was cut by 6 bases, the J end by 4 bases, with 8 bases between. Germline V gives CDR1 MDHEN, CDR2 SYDVKM. This CDR3 has 12 amino acids. The CDR3 reads CASRTVADTQYF. As DNA, the CDR3 is TGTGCCAGCAGGACAGTGGCAGATACGCAGTATTTT.

The CDR3 spells CASSPPGQGSPLHF. For the CDR3, the DNA is TGTGCCAGCTCACCACCGGGGCAGGGTTCACCCCTCCACTTT. The chain joins TRBV18 to TRBJ1-6; D is possibly TRBD1 (5 bases). Trimming shortened V by 0 bases and J by 9 bases, and 9 bases separated the two germline ends. Germline V gene lookup returns CDR1 KGHSH and CDR2 LQKENI. The CDR3 runs to 14 residues.

J is TRBJ1-4 and V is TRBV5-1; unclear D gene. Trimming took 2 bases from V and 1 from J, leaving 6 bases between them. Germline values: CDR1 SGHRS, CDR2 YFSETQ. The CDR3 has 14 residues. CDR3 DNA: TGCGCCAGCAGCTTAGCGGGAACTAATGAAAAACTGTTTTTT. The encoded protein is CASSLAGTNEKLFF.

V and J are TRBV5-8 and TRBJ2-6; 8 nucleotides align to TRBD1. This CDR3 is built from 15 residues. V lost 4 bases and J lost 10; bases outside the gene matches: 10. Germline V gene sequence: CDR1 SGHTS, CDR2 YDEGEE. This CDR3 reads CASSTATGAVNVLTF. The CDR3, as DNA: TGTGCCAGCAGCACCGCGACAGGGGCGGTTAACGTCCTGACTTTC.

V gene TRBV29-1 combines with J gene TRBJ2-5; D might be TRBD2 (5 bases). Trimming removed 3 bases from V and 3 bases from J, with 11 bases in between. Looked up from germline, CDR1 is SQVTM and CDR2 is ANQGSEA. This CDR3 region has 13 residues. The CDR3 region is CSVDLTRKETQYF. The CDR3 nucleotides are TGCAGCGTTGACCTTACTAGAAAAGAGACCCAGTACTTC.

V and J are TRBV9 and TRBJ1-1; D may be TRBD1 (6 bases). CDR1 and CDR2 from the germline V gene are SGDLS and YYNGEE. V lost 3 bases and J 1 base, leaving 10 bases between the germline ends. CDR3 length: 14 amino acids. The CDR3, as DNA: TGTGCCAGCAGCGGACAGGCGGGGAACACTGAAGCTTTCTTT. Its translation is CASSGQAGNTEAFF.

The V and J genes are TRBV28 and TRBJ2-3, with D perhaps matching TRBD2 (6 bases). The germline gives CDR1 MDHEN, CDR2 SYDVKM. The CDR3 has 16 residues. Trimming stripped 4 bases from V and 0 bases from J, with 14 bases between. The CDR3 reads CASSSPSEPSTDTQYF. CDR3 sequence (DNA): TGTGCCAGCAGTTCCCCTAGCGAACCTAGCACAGATACGCAGTATTTT. Looking up the rest from reference TRBV28 and TRBJ2-3 gives the full variable domain: DVKVTQSSRYLVKRTGEKVFLECVQDMDHENMFWYRQDPGLGLRLIYFSYDVKMKEKGDIPEGYSVSREKKERFSLILESASTNQTSMYLCASSSPSEPSTDTQYFGPGTRLTVL.

V gene TRBV6-5 combines with J gene TRBJ1-5; D ambiguous. CDR3 length: 13 amino acids. Germline-derived CDR1 and CDR2 are MNHEY and SVGAGI. Trimming stripped 2 bases from V and 4 bases from J, with 6 bases between. Written as DNA, the CDR3 is TGTGCCAGCAGTTACGGAGGGAATCAGCCCCAGCATTTT. It codes for CASSYGGNQPQHF.